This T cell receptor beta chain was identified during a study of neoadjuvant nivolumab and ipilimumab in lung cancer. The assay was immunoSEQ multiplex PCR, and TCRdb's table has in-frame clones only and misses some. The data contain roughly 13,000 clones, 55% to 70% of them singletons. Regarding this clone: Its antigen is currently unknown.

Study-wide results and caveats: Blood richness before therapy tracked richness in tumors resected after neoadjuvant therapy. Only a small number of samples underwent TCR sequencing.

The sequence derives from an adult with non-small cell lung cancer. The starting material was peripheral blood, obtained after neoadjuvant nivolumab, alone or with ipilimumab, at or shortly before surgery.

The CDR3 loop is CAISFDLRDTEAFF. In DNA, the CDR3 is TGTGCCATCAGCTTCGACTTGCGAGACACTGAAGCTTTCTTT. The V and J genes are TRBV10-3 and TRBJ1-1; D remains ambiguous. CDR1 is ENHRY, CDR2 SYGVKD, per germline. V shed 6 bases and J shed 3 bases, with 14 bases lying between them. The CDR3 is 14 amino acids.